This is a list of T cell receptor beta chains from one sample in a study of cytomegalovirus exposure and HLA in healthy donors. Profiled with immunoSEQ multiplex PCR; TCRdb holds only in-frame clones, not every one. This table has roughly 150,000 clones, 80% to 85% appearing once. The sequenced material came from PBMCs. These receptors all stem from a male donor in good health and CMV-seronegative. The CDR3 runs from the conserved cysteine through the conserved F or W. D genes are given only for firm matches. Where a row states a size, it is once, few, many or the class of an expanded clone; other rows omit it.

d_call,j_call,v_call,clone_size,cdr3_aa,cdr3_nt
.,TRBJ2-2,TRBV7-6,.,CASSTGLTGELFF,TGTGCCAGCAGCACAGGGCTAACCGGGGAGCTGTTTTTT
TRBD1,TRBJ2-7,TRBV6-1,.,CASRMTGENEQYF,TGTGCCAGCAGGATGACAGGGGAAAACGAGCAGTACTTC
.,TRBJ2-3,TRBV19,.,CASSIRKGSTDTQYF,TGTGCCAGTAGTATTCGGAAGGGGAGCACAGATACGCAGTATTTT
.,TRBJ1-5,TRBV11-2,once,CASSLDLEGVQPQHF,TGTGCCAGCAGCTTAGATCTGGAGGGTGTCCAGCCCCAGCATTTT
TRBD2,TRBJ2-3,TRBV5-1,.,CASSGGNSGGTDTQYF,TGCGCCAGCAGCGGAGGGAATAGCGGGGGCACAGATACGCAGTATTTT
TRBD1,TRBJ1-2,TRBV2,.,CASRRQGGYGYTF,TGTGCCAGCAGACGACAGGGCGGCTATGGCTACACCTTC
TRBD1,TRBJ1-2,TRBV5-3,few,CARSLAFQGQGGYTF,TGTGCCAGAAGCTTGGCCTTCCAGGGACAGGGTGGCTACACCTTC
TRBD1,TRBJ1-6,TRBV5-4,.,CASSPGTGNNSPLHF,TGTGCCAGCAGCCCCGGGACAGGGAACAATTCACCCCTCCACTTT
.,TRBJ1-1,TRBV29-1,.,CSVEAPGQQGRNTEAFF,TGCAGCGTTGAAGCCCCAGGACAGCAGGGCAGGAACACTGAAGCTTTCTTT
TRBD1,TRBJ2-7,TRBV5-6,.,CASSFGTGTFYEQYF,TGTGCCAGCAGCTTCGGGACAGGGACTTTCTACGAGCAGTACTTC
.,TRBJ1-4,TRBV30,.,CAWSVRRGKDEKLFF,TGTGCCTGGAGTGTAAGGCGCGGGAAAGATGAAAAACTGTTTTTT
.,TRBJ2-7,TRBV4-1,.,CASSPRGDSYEQYF,TGCGCCAGCAGCCCGCGGGGCGATTCCTACGAGCAGTACTTC